The 7 T cell receptor beta chains in this list originate from one sample, sequenced in a study of post-analysis software for immune sequencing data. Study-wide points: Controls had lower frequencies than patients of four or five TRBV segments, which included TRBV5-6, TRBV5-1 and TRBV20-1.

Their cognate antigens are unknown. TCR beta cDNA libraries included unique molecular identifiers. Each CDR3 protein is one row after TCRdb ran MiXCR on the PCR reads. This sample yields 700,000 to 900,000 distinct CDR3 sequences, of which around 45% are seen a single time; roughly 4.4% belongs to the top ten. Sequences were obtained from blood. These receptors were obtained from a girl between 10 and 17 years old with multiple sclerosis.

V gene TRBV5-1 combines with J gene TRBJ1-1; D ambiguous. Germline CDR1 reads SGHRS; CDR2 reads YFSETQ. Trimming removed 1 base from V and 4 bases from J, with 8 bases in between. The CDR3 has 13 amino acids. CDR3 sequence (DNA): TGCGCCAGCAGCTTGAGCTCGGTCACTGAAGCTTTCTTT. This codes for CASSLSSVTEAFF.

The genes are TRBV14 and TRBJ2-3; 9 positions match TRBD1. Trimming took 5 bases from V and 3 from J; bases not matched to a gene: 9. From germline, CDR1 is SGHDN and CDR2 FVKESK. The CDR3 runs to 16 residues. The CDR3 DNA sequence: TGTGCCAGCAGCTCCCGACAGGGGGTAGGGACAGATACGCAGTATTTT. It encodes CASSSRQGVGTDTQYF.

The gene calls are TRBV20-1 and TRBJ2-1; TRBD2 aligns across 13 bases. Germline V CDR1 and CDR2: DFQATT, SNEGSKA (reference sequence). The V segment lost 5 bases and the J segment 5 bases; nucleotides outside the gene matches: 3. The CDR3 loop spans 14 amino acids. For the CDR3, the DNA is TGCAGTGCTTCTGGACTAGCGGGGGACAATGAGCAGTTCTTC. Translating gives CSASGLAGDNEQFF.

This clonotype was detected only once. The chain couples TRBV13 to TRBJ2-1; the D is unclear. V lost 4 bases, J lost 8 bases, and 12 bases lay in between. CDR1 and CDR2 (germline): PRHDT, FYEKMQ (reference sequence). This CDR3 contains 13 residues. The CDR3 sequence is CASSSSLDDEQFF. DNA for the CDR3: TGTGCCAGCAGCTCAAGCCTGGACGATGAGCAGTTCTTC.

The V and J genes are TRBV12-3 or TRBV12-4 and TRBJ2-1; D is undetermined. Deletions cut 3 bases from V and 6 bases from J, with 12 bases between. The CDR3 extends over 14 amino acids. The CDR3 spells CASSFENRGNEQFF. In DNA form, the CDR3 reads TGTGCCAGCAGTTTTGAGAACAGAGGCAATGAGCAGTTCTTC.

This clonotype was seen many times. The V call is TRBV7-2, the J call TRBJ2-3; 10 positions agree with TRBD2. Germline CDR1 and CDR2: SGHTA and FQGNSA. This CDR3 has 15 amino acids. Trimming removed 3 bases from V and 0 bases from J; junction bases left unmatched: 0. Here the CDR3 DNA reads TGTGCCAGCAGCTTTAGCGGGAGGAGCACAGATACGCAGTATTTT. Protein: CASSFSGRSTDTQYF.

The chain is built from TRBV29-1 and TRBJ2-1; 9 bases map to TRBD1. V lost 5 bases, J lost 8 bases, and 7 bases stayed unmatched. The V gene's germline CDR1 is SQVTM and CDR2 ANQGSEA. The CDR3 is 13 residues long. CDR3 loop: CSVLPGQGHEQFF. CDR3 DNA sequence: TGCAGCGTTCTACCGGGACAGGGACATGAGCAGTTCTTC.